This note documents a single TCR beta chain sequence. The data originate from a study of long-term antiretroviral therapy in people with HIV. On the study more broadly: The study's earliest collections predate the 2015 immediate-ART recommendation by about a decade.

The cryopreserved samples used held roughly 0.95-10 million PBMC prior to extraction of DNA. V was pared by 2 bases and J by 5 bases, with 14 bases between. Germline CDR1 SGHRS, CDR2 YFSETQ. This CDR3 contains 15 residues. With survey level as its setting, the immunoSEQ assay was v3.0. Data came from immunoSEQ multiplex PCR; TCRdb stores just in-frame clones and leaves some out. The repertoire consists of some 33,000 clones, with 95% to 96% occurring once and the leading ten covering over 2%. This chain links TRBV5-1 with TRBJ2-1, with D hard to call. Specimen: unsorted PBMCs, collected 6.5 to 6.9 years after starting antiretroviral therapy. The origin of this receptor is a man aged 30-40 years with HIV. The CDR3, as DNA: TGCGCCAGCAGCTTCCGTCTAACCGGCAACAATGAGCAGTTCTTC. Amino acid sequence: CASSFRLTGNNEQFF. The full variable domain, completed using reference TRBV5-1 and TRBJ2-1, is KAGVTQTPRYLIKTRGQQVTLSCSPISGHRSVSWYQQTPGQGLQFLFEYFSETQRNKGNFPGRFSGRQFSNSRSEMNVSTLELGDSALYLCASSFRLTGNNEQFFGPGTRLTVL.